These 27 T cell receptor beta chains originate from one sample sequenced in a study of T-cell reconstitution after alpha-beta-depleted transplantation in children. The authors prepared the TCRbeta library with unique molecular identifiers. MiXCR, run by TCRdb on the PCR reads, gives a single entry per CDR3 protein. The data hold approximately 130,000 distinct CDR3 sequences, with about 9.9% observed a single time. The sample consisted of PBMCs, mostly from graft donor cells, taken 180 days after TCRalphabeta/CD19-depleted stem cell transplant. The receptors derive from a girl in the first two years of life who had a stem cell transplant for combined immunodeficiency, so the T cells may come from the graft donor.

The sample holds many counts of this clonotype. This chain uses TRBV20-1 with TRBJ1-5; the D gene is possibly TRBD1 (6 bases). V was pared by 1 base and J by 3 bases, with 10 bases between. Germline V gives CDR1 DFQATT, CDR2 SNEGSKA (reference sequence). CDR3 size: 14 residues. Here the CDR3 DNA reads TGCAGTGCTAGAGGTCCAGGGGACAATCAGCCCCAGCATTTT. Translation gives CSARGPGDNQPQHF.

This clonotype was seen repeatedly, ten times or more. The rearrangement links TRBV27 to TRBJ2-1, with no clear D. CDR1 MNHEY and CDR2 SMNVEV come from the germline V gene (reference sequence). Trimming left V 0 bases short and J 4 bases short, with 10 bases between. This CDR3 spans 15 amino acids. The DNA for the CDR3 is TGTGCCAGCAGTTTATCCCATCCCGAATACAATGAGCAGTTCTTC. It translates to CASSLSHPEYNEQFF.

This clonotype was counted only a few times. The DNA for the CDR3 is TGTGCCAGCAGCACCGGATCCGGACTAGCGGGGGTTCCTCTCCGCACAGATACGCAGTATTTT. It yields the protein CASSTGSGLAGVPLRTDTQYF. The V and J genes are TRBV6-2 or TRBV6-3 and TRBJ2-3, with TRBD2 matching over 13 bases. Germline assignment: CDR1 MNHEY and CDR2 SVGEGT. The V segment lost 6 bases and the J segment 1 base; nucleotides outside the gene matches: 19. The CDR3 length is 21 residues.

This clonotype was detected once. V and J are TRBV19 and TRBJ2-5; TRBD2 aligns across 14 bases. The V gene end was trimmed by 6 bases and the J gene end by 5 bases; junction bases not matched to a gene: 11. CDR1 is LNHDA and CDR2 is SQIVND in the germline V gene (reference sequence). This CDR3 is 17 amino acids long. The CDR3 protein is CASRKSGRLAGGETQYF. DNA for the CDR3: TGTGCCAGTAGAAAGTCGGGCCGACTAGCGGGAGGGGAGACCCAGTACTTC.

This sequence joins TRBV28 and TRBJ2-7; 7 bases line up with TRBD1. Losses at the gene ends were 6 bases for V and 2 bases for J; bases not matched to a gene: 10. The CDR3 contains 15 residues. CDR1 and CDR2 from the germline V gene are MDHEN and SYDVKM. As DNA, the CDR3 is TGTGCCAGCAGCACACCCGGGACAGCTCCCTACGAGCAGTACTTC. It specifies CASSTPGTAPYEQYF.

This clonotype was counted only a few times. V gene TRBV6-2 or TRBV6-3 combines with J gene TRBJ2-7; 7 positions agree with TRBD1. Per germline, CDR1 MNHEY and CDR2 SVGEGT. This CDR3 comprises 15 residues. With 1 base clipped from V and 5 bases from J, the junction kept 8 bases outside the gene matches. The CDR3 sequence: CASSYLDRYLDEQYF. The CDR3 nucleotides read TGTGCCAGCAGTTACTTGGACAGGTATTTAGACGAGCAGTACTTC.

In this sample, this clonotype turned up a few times. The chain recombines TRBV28 with TRBJ1-5, with 12 bases matching TRBD1. The CDR3 totals 16 residues. Germline assignment: CDR1 MDHEN and CDR2 SYDVKM. Losses at the gene ends were 6 bases for V and 2 bases for J; bases not matched to a gene: 5. The CDR3 sequence is CASRPGTGGGNQPQHF. DNA for the CDR3: TGTGCCAGCAGGCCCGGGACAGGGGGCGGCAATCAGCCCCAGCATTTT.

A note on this clonotype: Germline is not matched at one junction end, which may reflect a read error. V and J are TRBV7-7 and TRBJ2-3; tentatively, D is TRBD1 (6 bases). The CDR3 spans 15 residues. Germline assignment: CDR1 SSHAT and CDR2 FNYEAQ (reference sequence). CDR3 in amino acids: CASSLAGASTDTQYF. The CDR3 region has the DNA TGTGCTAGCAGCTTAGCAGGGGCTAGCACAGATACGCAGTATTTT.

Only a few counts were recorded for this clonotype. This rearrangement joins TRBV7-2 to TRBJ1-1, with D unclear. The CDR3 runs 13 residues. The V end lost 3 bases, the J end lost 6 bases, and 11 bases lay between the germline ends. CDR1 is SGHTA and CDR2 is FQGNSA in the germline V gene. The CDR3 is CASSFLSGAEAFF. DNA for the CDR3: TGTGCCAGCAGCTTTCTGAGCGGGGCTGAAGCTTTCTTT. Full variable domain (missing parts from reference TRBV7-2 and TRBJ1-1): GAGVSQSPSNKVTEKGKDVELRCDPISGHTALYWYRQSLGQGLEFLIYFQGNSAPDKSGLPSDRFSAERTGGSVSTLTIQRTQQEDSAVYLCASSFLSGAEAFFGQGTRLTVV.

This clonotype was seen a handful of times. The chain carries TRBV5-1 and TRBJ2-3; no clear D. Trimming cost V 4 bases and J 1 base, with 10 bases left between them. CDR1 SGHRS and CDR2 YFSETQ come from the germline V gene. This CDR3 has 14 amino acids. The CDR3 coding sequence is TGCGCCAGCAGCCGCTGGGATGGCACAGATACGCAGTATTTT. Protein product: CASSRWDGTDTQYF.

The chain combines TRBV28 with TRBJ1-1; D remains ambiguous. CDR3 length equals 11 residues. V was cut by 0 bases and J by 8 bases, with 4 bases left in between. Germline-derived CDR1 and CDR2 are MDHEN and SYDVKM. CDR3 region: CASSLWPEAFF. The DNA for the CDR3 is TGTGCCAGCAGTTTATGGCCAGAAGCTTTCTTT. Combining the CDR3 with reference TRBV28 and TRBJ1-1 gives the whole variable domain DVKVTQSSRYLVKRTGEKVFLECVQDMDHENMFWYRQDPGLGLRLIYFSYDVKMKEKGDIPEGYSVSREKKERFSLILESASTNQTSMYLCASSLWPEAFFGQGTRLTVV.

This clonotype was seen repeatedly, ten times or more. The chain is built from TRBV29-1 and TRBJ2-7; D is perhaps TRBD1 (5 bases). This CDR3 is 14 amino acids long. From germline, CDR1 is SQVTM and CDR2 ANQGSEA. Trimming cost V 0 bases and J 4 bases, with 13 bases left between them. Here the CDR3 DNA reads TGCAGCGTTGAAGATGGGGCCTTCCCGTACGAGCAGTACTTC. Protein: CSVEDGAFPYEQYF.

This clonotype has only a few counts. The J gene is TRBJ1-4, the V gene TRBV24-1; TRBD1 aligns across 8 bases. This CDR3 region has 16 residues. CDR1 is KGHDR, CDR2 SFDVKD, per germline. The V gene end was trimmed by 3 bases and the J gene end by 2 bases; junction bases not matched to a gene: 4. The CDR3 protein is CATSDARTGTNEKLFF. For the CDR3, the DNA is TGTGCCACCAGTGATGCTCGGACAGGGACTAATGAAAAACTGTTTTTT.

This clonotype was counted only a few times. This chain links TRBV12-3 or TRBV12-4 with TRBJ2-3, with 7 bases matching TRBD1. This CDR3 comprises 17 residues. Unmatched junction bases numbered 14, after V lost 5 bases and J lost 3 bases. The CDR3 region has the DNA TGTGCCAGCAGTATTCTCGGACAGGCTGATGATACAGATACGCAGTATTTT. Amino acids: CASSILGQADDTDTQYF.

The CDR3 DNA reads TGTGCCAGCAGTTACGACAGGGACGGCAATCAGCCCCAGCATTTT. The encoded protein is CASSYDRDGNQPQHF. The chain uses TRBV6-2 or TRBV6-3 and TRBJ1-5; 7 bases are a match to TRBD1. The CDR3 runs 15 residues. Losses at the gene ends were 2 bases for V and 2 bases for J; bases not matched to a gene: 3. In germline, CDR1 is MNHEY, CDR2 SVGEGT.

This clonotype came up many times. The chain combines TRBV20-1 with TRBJ2-7; D perhaps matches TRBD2 (6 bases). In germline, CDR1 is DFQATT, CDR2 SNEGSKA (reference sequence). The CDR3 extends over 16 amino acids. V dropped 5 bases and J dropped 0 bases, with 20 bases sitting between them. The CDR3 DNA reads as TGCAGTGCTCCGTATTTCCGGGACTCGAGCTCCTACGAGCAGTACTTC. Its translation is CSAPYFRDSSSYEQYF.

In this sample, this clonotype turned up a few times. This chain uses TRBV5-1 with TRBJ1-2; D call uncertain. Germline V gene lookup returns CDR1 SGHRS and CDR2 YFSETQ. The CDR3 totals 13 residues. V gave up 2 bases and J gave up 4 bases, with 9 bases separating them. CDR3 sequence reads: CASSLNSFYGYTF. The DNA for the CDR3 is TGCGCCAGCAGCTTAAACAGCTTCTATGGCTACACCTTC. The full variable domain, in which reference TRBV5-1 and TRBJ1-2 provide the parts outside the CDR3, is KAGVTQTPRYLIKTRGQQVTLSCSPISGHRSVSWYQQTPGQGLQFLFEYFSETQRNKGNFPGRFSGRQFSNSRSEMNVSTLELGDSALYLCASSLNSFYGYTFGSGTRLTVV.

This clonotype was seen just once. The chain links TRBV6-1 to TRBJ2-3, with D possibly matching TRBD2 (6 bases). With 7 bases removed from V and 2 bases from J, the gap between germline ends came to 22 bases. The CDR3 is made up of 17 amino acids. The germline CDR1 and CDR2 sequences are MNHNS and SASEGT. The CDR3 spells CASTPGRQGGFTDTQYF. CDR3 nucleotide sequence: TGTGCCAGCACCCCAGGAAGGCAGGGAGGCTTCACAGATACGCAGTATTTT.

V is TRBV7-2 and J is TRBJ1-1, with D perhaps matching TRBD1 (5 bases). Germline CDR1 SGHTA, CDR2 FQGNSA. V lost 1 base, J lost 7 bases, and 10 bases lay in between. CDR3 size: 13 residues. The DNA for the CDR3 is TGTGCCAGCAGCTTAGGACAGACCCGTGAAGCTTTCTTT. Encoded protein: CASSLGQTREAFF.

The V gene is TRBV20-1, the J gene TRBJ2-3; D is uncertain. The CDR3 covers 14 residues. The germline V gene encodes CDR1 DFQATT and CDR2 SNEGSKA (reference sequence). Trimming took 6 bases from V and 2 from J, leaving 15 bases between them. In nucleotides, the CDR3 is TGCAGTGCCACTCGGAGTTCCCTCACAGATACGCAGTATTTT. Its protein is CSATRSSLTDTQYF.

V and J are TRBV12-3 or TRBV12-4 and TRBJ1-2; 8 bases agree with TRBD1. The CDR3 runs 16 residues. With 5 bases clipped from V and 7 bases from J, the junction kept 15 bases outside the gene matches. CDR3 bases: TGTGCCAGCAGTCCCCGGCGTAGGACAGGGTGGCGTGGCTACACCTTC. Its translation is CASSPRRRTGWRGYTF.

There are a few counts of this clonotype. This chain joins TRBV25-1 and TRBJ2-5; the match to TRBD2 covers 12 bases. Germline lookup yields CDR1 MGHDK and CDR2 SYGVNS. The CDR3 has 15 amino acids. V shed 5 bases and J 2 bases; nucleotides not matched to a gene: 3. CDR3 amino acids: CASSILAGGQETQYF. CDR3 nucleotides: TGTGCCAGCAGTATTCTAGCGGGGGGGCAAGAGACCCAGTACTTC.

This clonotype has at least ten counts. The rearrangement links TRBV29-1 to TRBJ2-5; no clear D. Per germline, CDR1 SQVTM and CDR2 ANQGSEA. This CDR3 has 13 residues. V was cut by 3 bases and J by 0 bases, with 8 bases left in between. CDR3 sequence: CSVDGRDQETQYF. The CDR3 DNA reads TGCAGCGTTGACGGACGGGACCAAGAGACCCAGTACTTC.

This clonotype was detected a few times. This sequence joins TRBV10-3 and TRBJ1-1; D might be TRBD1 (6 bases). CDR3 length equals 13 residues. The germline V gene has CDR1 ENHRY and CDR2 SYGVKD. Trimming took off 2 bases at V and 11 bases at J, with 15 bases between the two ends. CDR3 nucleotide sequence: TGTGCCATCAGTGAGGGGACACTCCCCAGGGCTTTCTTT. This translates into CAISEGTLPRAFF.

This rearrangement joins TRBV5-1 to TRBJ2-1; D not certain. CDR3 length: 16 residues. V was cut by 3 bases and J by 2 bases, with 15 bases left in between. The germline gives CDR1 SGHRS, CDR2 YFSETQ. CDR3 coding DNA: TGCGCCAGCAGCTCCGGGCAGGCGGCCACCTACAATGAGCAGTTCTTC. It yields the protein CASSSGQAATYNEQFF.

The chain couples TRBV5-1 to TRBJ1-2; TRBD1 matches at 10 bases. Per the germline V gene, CDR1 is SGHRS and CDR2 is YFSETQ. The CDR3 is 14 residues long. V shed 4 bases and J 4 bases; nucleotides not matched to a gene: 4. This CDR3 reads CASSVTGGVYGYTF. In DNA form, the CDR3 reads TGCGCCAGCAGCGTGACAGGGGGCGTCTATGGCTACACCTTC. Full variable domain (missing parts from reference TRBV5-1 and TRBJ1-2): KAGVTQTPRYLIKTRGQQVTLSCSPISGHRSVSWYQQTPGQGLQFLFEYFSETQRNKGNFPGRFSGRQFSNSRSEMNVSTLELGDSALYLCASSVTGGVYGYTFGSGTRLTVV.

This clonotype was seen only a few times. The V gene is TRBV29-1, the J gene TRBJ2-3; D is perhaps TRBD2 (5 bases). Germline values: CDR1 SQVTM, CDR2 ANQGSEA. This CDR3 is built from 15 residues. Trimming took off 7 bases at V and 1 base at J, with 18 bases between the two ends. CDR3 protein: CSGEGPFGGTDTQYF. The CDR3, as DNA: TGCAGCGGTGAGGGCCCGTTTGGTGGCACAGATACGCAGTATTTT.